This T cell receptor beta chain derives from a study of T-cell memory formation after mild COVID-19. Study observations and caveats: From day 15 to 85, contracting clones were balanced between CD4 and CD8, whereas later expanders leaned toward CD4+. Largely, contracting CD4+ clones fell within CM and EM, and contracting CD8+ clones within EMRA. SARS-CoV-2 specificity of second-wave clones peaking day 37 was unconfirmed.

The CDR3 length is 17 residues. V lost 4 bases to trimming and J lost 4 bases; unmatched junction nucleotides: 7. Germline CDR1 is MGHRA and CDR2 is YSYEKL. Researchers used 5'RACE with constant-segment primers to make TCR alpha and TCR beta cDNA libraries that carry sample barcodes and UMIs. TCRdb used MiXCR to reprocess the 5' RACE reads, holding one entry per CDR3 protein. In the table there are roughly 150,000 distinct CDR3 sequences, approximately 12% of which are singletons. Concerning this clonotype: No antigen is known for it.

This clonotype originated in a young man who had mild COVID-19 (a few samples of this study predate the infection). Cell type and time point are not known. The specimen sequenced was PBMCs or a T cell subset sorted from them (not recorded which). V usage is TRBV4-1 and J usage is TRBJ2-1; 13 bases line up with TRBD2. CDR3: CASSPMGLAGRYNEQFF. The CDR3 bases are TGCGCCAGCAGCCCTATGGGACTAGCGGGGAGATACAATGAGCAGTTCTTC.